Below, 23 T cell receptor beta chains from the same sample are listed, as sequenced in a study of T cells in Graves' hyperthyroidism and ophthalmopathy. RNA transcripts provided the source from which TCR beta CDR3 regions were amplified. The HTBI primer set served for first-round RT-PCR of the TCR CDR3. TCRdb redid the calling of the multiplex PCR reads with MiXCR, one entry per CDR3 protein. The table has roughly 330,000 distinct CDR3 sequences, over 15% seen once. The sequencing sample was made of blood. The receptors here all came from a young man with Graves' hyperthyroidism.

This sequence joins TRBV20-1 and TRBJ1-1, with D perhaps matching TRBD1 (6 bases). The CDR3 length is 12 residues. The V gene's germline CDR1 is DFQATT and CDR2 SNEGSKA (reference sequence). V was shortened by 8 bases and J by 5 bases, with 15 bases between the two germline ends. In nucleotides, the CDR3 is TGCAGTCCAGATCCGCAGGGGACTGAAGCTTTCTTT. Translation gives CSPDPQGTEAFF.

The rearrangement uses TRBV24-1 and TRBJ2-1; 9 positions match TRBD1. Germline CDR1 and CDR2: KGHDR and SFDVKD. CDR3 length: 15 residues. The V and J ends lost 4 bases and 1 base, in that order; junction bases with no gene match: 1. The CDR3 bases are TGTGCCACCAGTGACGACAGGGGGTCCTACAATGAGCAGTTCTTC. It encodes CATSDDRGSYNEQFF.

This clonotype was observed at least ten times. The V call is TRBV20-1, the J call TRBJ2-5; D is unresolved. CDR1 DFQATT and CDR2 SNEGSKA come from the germline V gene (reference sequence). V dropped 3 bases and J dropped 4 bases, with 12 bases sitting between them. The CDR3 length is 13 residues. CDR3 region: CSASRQVGETQYF. The DNA for the CDR3 is TGCAGTGCTAGTAGGCAGGTAGGAGAGACCCAGTACTTC.

This clonotype occurred many times. V usage is TRBV11-1 and J usage is TRBJ2-1; TRBD2 matches 14 bases. The CDR3 covers 17 residues. V was pared by 5 bases and J by 8 bases, with 11 bases of the junction left unmatched. Germline lookup yields CDR1 SGHAT and CDR2 FQDESV (reference sequence). CDR3 residues: CASSPGRGTSGRDEQFF. The CDR3 DNA is TGTGCCAGCAGCCCAGGCCGGGGGACTAGCGGGAGAGATGAGCAGTTCTTC.

This clonotype was observed many times. The chain joins TRBV2 to TRBJ1-1; 9 positions agree with TRBD1. V lost 5 bases to trimming and J lost 0 bases; unmatched junction nucleotides: 10. Per the germline V gene, CDR1 is SNHLY and CDR2 is FYNNEI. The CDR3 contains 17 residues. The CDR3 spells CASSRTDRGKMNTEAFF. The CDR3 nucleotides are TGTGCCAGCAGTCGCACCGACAGGGGGAAGATGAACACTGAAGCTTTCTTT.

This clonotype was detected ten times or more. The rearrangement joins TRBV28 to TRBJ2-2; D is perhaps TRBD2 (6 bases). V lost 6 bases to trimming and J lost 3 bases, with 11 bases between them. The CDR3 has 14 amino acids. CDR1 MDHEN and CDR2 SYDVKM come from the germline V gene. The CDR3 nucleotides are TGTGCCAGCAGAAGGAGGGCGGACACCGGGGAGCTGTTTTTT. It yields the protein CASRRRADTGELFF.

The chain has TRBV10-2 and TRBJ2-7; 11 bases map to TRBD1. This CDR3 has 14 amino acids. Trimming removed 6 bases from V and 3 bases from J; junction bases left unmatched: 4. Germline CDR1 reads WSHSY; CDR2 reads SAAADI. CDR3 loop: CASRRTGGFYEQYF. CDR3 sequence (DNA): TGCGCCAGCAGACGGACAGGGGGCTTCTACGAGCAGTACTTC.

This clonotype was found many times. V usage is TRBV12-3 or TRBV12-4 and J usage is TRBJ1-1; D remains unclear. This CDR3 is built from 13 residues. V shed 3 bases and J shed 9 bases, with 14 bases lying between them. The CDR3 nucleotides are TGTGCCAGCAGTTTGCCCTTGACCACCAAAGCTTTCTTT. It yields the protein CASSLPLTTKAFF.

This chain uses TRBV7-9 with TRBJ2-1, with 10 bases fitting TRBD1. J was trimmed by 7 bases and V by 1 base; bases with no gene match: 4. Looked up from germline, CDR1 is SEHNR and CDR2 is FQNEAQ (reference sequence). This CDR3 is built from 15 residues. The CDR3 reads CASSLVWTGGNEQFF. CDR3 bases: TGTGCCAGCAGCTTAGTATGGACAGGGGGAAATGAGCAGTTCTTC.

This chain connects TRBV6-2 or TRBV6-3 to TRBJ1-1, with TRBD1 as a possible D gene (6 bases). Looked up from germline, CDR1 is MNHEY and CDR2 is SVGEGT. CDR3 size: 14 residues. Deletions cut 8 bases from V and 7 bases from J, with 20 bases between. In DNA form, the CDR3 reads TGTGCCAGCGGCCTCCGGGACAAATTCTATGAAGCTTTCTTT. Translating gives CASGLRDKFYEAFF.

This clonotype was seen at least ten times. The rearrangement links TRBV24-1 to TRBJ2-1; unclear D gene. CDR1 KGHDR and CDR2 SFDVKD come from the germline V gene. This CDR3 has 17 residues. Trimming pared 0 bases from V and 2 bases from J, leaving 13 bases between. CDR3: CATSDLGIPLPYNEQFF. CDR3 in DNA: TGTGCCACCAGTGATTTGGGGATCCCACTACCCTACAATGAGCAGTTCTTC.

This sequence joins TRBV3-1 and TRBJ1-5; perhaps TRBD1 as D (5 bases). Trimming cost V 0 bases and J 10 bases, with 16 bases left between them. This CDR3 region has 15 residues. Germline V lookup: CDR1 LGHDT, CDR2 YNNKEL (reference sequence). CDR3 loop: CASSQDMGGGRPQHF. CDR3 in DNA: TGTGCCAGCAGCCAAGATATGGGGGGTGGACGTCCCCAGCATTTT.

In the case of this clonotype: This sequence may be a read error, since a much larger clone differs from it by one base. The genes are TRBV20-1 and TRBJ2-1; D remains unclear. The germline V gene encodes CDR1 DFQATT and CDR2 SNEGSKA (reference sequence). This CDR3 comprises 11 residues. The CDR3 protein is CRGSSYNEQFF. The CDR3 DNA reads as TGTAGAGGCAGCTCCTACAATGAGCAGTTCTTC.

This clonotype was seen more than once but under ten times. V usage is TRBV15 and J usage is TRBJ2-1; a weak D match, TRBD2 (5 bases). The CDR3 sequence is 15 residues long. The germline gives CDR1 LNHNV, CDR2 YYDKDF (reference sequence). V was cut by 1 base and J by 6 bases, with 13 bases left in between. The CDR3 protein is CATSRAGSQTNEQFF. CDR3 nucleotides: TGTGCCACCAGCAGAGCGGGAAGTCAAACCAATGAGCAGTTCTTC.

This chain links TRBV9 with TRBJ2-5; TRBD2 matches at 9 bases. V dropped 3 bases and J dropped 3; count of bases not matched to a gene: 9. The CDR3 loop spans 16 amino acids. Germline assignment: CDR1 SGDLS and CDR2 YYNGEE. CDR3: CASSGGAGLAEETQYF. The CDR3 DNA sequence: TGTGCCAGCAGCGGGGGGGCGGGACTAGCAGAAGAGACCCAGTACTTC.

This clonotype was detected many times. V usage is TRBV11-3 and J usage is TRBJ2-1; 10 positions match TRBD2. The trim removed 5 bases at V and 2 bases at J, leaving 6 bases unmatched. Germline V CDR1 and CDR2: SGHNT, YENEEA. CDR3 length: 16 residues. The CDR3 loop is CASSTRAGGPYNEQFF. The DNA for the CDR3 is TGTGCCAGCAGCACCCGAGCGGGAGGGCCCTACAATGAGCAGTTCTTC.

There are many counts of this clonotype. The rearrangement links TRBV20-1 to TRBJ2-3; D gene uncertain. Trimming left V 4 bases short and J 2 bases short, with 16 bases between. Germline values: CDR1 DFQATT, CDR2 SNEGSKA (reference sequence). This CDR3 has 15 residues. CDR3 sequence (DNA): TGCAGTGCTACCCCCTCGAACGGATTCACAGATACGCAGTATTTT. Amino acid sequence: CSATPSNGFTDTQYF.

The V call is TRBV6-2 or TRBV6-3, the J call TRBJ2-3; possibly TRBD2 for D (6 bases). Trimming pared 5 bases from V and 0 bases from J, leaving 9 bases between. Germline V gene data show CDR1 as MNHEY and CDR2 as SVGEGT. The length of the CDR3 is 14 residues. The CDR3 nucleotides are TGTGCCAGCAGTCGGAGCGGGAGCACAGATACGCAGTATTTT. It translates to CASSRSGSTDTQYF.

This clonotype was seen many times. One base away lies a much larger clone, so this may be a sequencing read error. The rearrangement links TRBV28 to TRBJ1-1; D ambiguous. The CDR3 totals 14 residues. Per germline, CDR1 MDHEN and CDR2 SYDVKM. The CDR3 loop is CVSSVRFQHTEAFF. In DNA, the CDR3 is TGTGTCAGCAGTGTCAGGTTTCAGCACACTGAAGCTTTCTTT.

This clonotype was seen a few times. The chain is built from TRBV9 and TRBJ2-2; D may be TRBD2 (5 bases). The length of the CDR3 is 15 residues. Trimming removed 0 bases from V and 4 bases from J, with 10 bases in between. Germline assignment: CDR1 SGDLS and CDR2 YYNGEE. CDR3 sequence: CASSVDPGGTGELFF. CDR3 DNA: TGTGCCAGCAGCGTAGATCCTGGAGGCACCGGGGAGCTGTTTTTT.

As to this clonotype: Just one base apart from a much larger clone, this may be a read error. This chain uses TRBV7-2 with TRBJ2-7; TRBD2 matches at 7 bases. CDR3 length: 15 residues. CDR1 is SGHTA, CDR2 FQGNSA, per germline. With 1 base clipped from V and 2 bases from J, the junction kept 5 bases outside the gene matches. The CDR3 region is CASSLGRGVAYEQYF. DNA of the CDR3: TGTGCCAGCAGCTTAGGCCGGGGGGTAGCCTACGAGCAGTACTTC.

In its sample, this clonotype was seen many times. V gene TRBV2 combines with J gene TRBJ2-5; a possible D gene is TRBD1 (5 bases). This CDR3 contains 13 residues. Germline CDR1 SNHLY, CDR2 FYNNEI. V gave up 7 bases and J gave up 4 bases, with 13 bases separating them. The CDR3 DNA follows: TGTGCCAGCACCCAGGGTTTGAGAGAGACCCAGTACTTC. As protein: CASTQGLRETQYF.

There are many counts of this clonotype. This sequence joins TRBV28 and TRBJ1-1, with TRBD1 identical over 8 bases. Germline V CDR1 and CDR2: MDHEN, SYDVKM. The trim removed 4 bases at V and 14 bases at J, leaving 6 bases unmatched. This CDR3 is 11 amino acids long. The CDR3 sequence: CASSSGQGRFF. For the CDR3, the DNA is TGTGCCAGCAGTTCTGGACAGGGTAGGTTCTTT.